The 13 T cell receptor beta chains below all came from one sample that was sequenced in a study of blood T cells in healthy people across ages. A J-beta primer mix and a sample-barcoded 5' primer were used in a second PCR of about 6 to 12 cycles. TCRdb reprocessed the 5' RACE reads with MiXCR, giving one entry per CDR3 protein. In the table there are about 1.5 million distinct CDR3 sequences, roughly 45% of which are singletons. Sequencing was carried out using blood. All receptors derive from a woman aged 18-29 years in good health.

This clonotype was seen a handful of times. The chain employs TRBV7-9 and TRBJ2-5; possible D gene TRBD2, 6 bases. CDR1 SEHNR and CDR2 FQNEAQ come from the germline V gene (reference sequence). This CDR3 is built from 15 residues. V dropped 8 bases and J dropped 5 bases, with 21 bases sitting between them. The CDR3: CASATVRKAGETQYF. For the CDR3, the DNA is TGTGCCAGCGCAACGGTGCGAAAGGCGGGGGAGACCCAGTACTTC.

This clonotype was detected ten times or more. The genes are TRBV12-3 or TRBV12-4 and TRBJ2-1; the D is unclear. The CDR3 consists of 11 residues. Trimming shortened V by 6 bases and J by 7 bases, and 7 bases separated the two germline ends. CDR3 coding DNA: TGTGCCAGCAGACGGGTTAATGAGCAGTTCTTC. Protein product: CASRRVNEQFF.

The chain couples TRBV14 to TRBJ2-5; D uncertain. Trimming shortened V by 4 bases and J by 1 base, and 13 bases separated the two germline ends. CDR1 is SGHDN, CDR2 FVKESK, per germline. The CDR3 consists of 15 residues. CDR3: CASSPRGTAQETQYF. The CDR3, as DNA: TGTGCCAGCAGCCCACGAGGCACAGCCCAAGAGACCCAGTACTTC.

This clonotype came up a few times. The J gene is TRBJ1-2, the V gene TRBV29-1; no reliable D call. In germline, CDR1 is SQVTM, CDR2 ANQGSEA. This CDR3 has 13 residues. V lost 4 bases, J lost 7 bases, and 16 bases lay in between. As DNA, the CDR3 is TGCAGCGTTGCGGAATGGCAGATGGGTGGCTACACCTTC. Translated, it gives CSVAEWQMGGYTF.

The gene calls are TRBV10-3 and TRBJ2-3; the D gene is possibly TRBD2 (5 bases). Germline CDR1 and CDR2: ENHRY and SYGVKD. CDR3 length: 17 amino acids. The V and J ends lost 0 bases and 5 bases respectively, with 18 bases between them. The CDR3 coding sequence is TGTGCCATCAGTGAGTCGCTTGGTAGGATCAGCGGAGATACGCAGTATTTT. Its protein is CAISESLGRISGDTQYF.

This clonotype was observed a handful of times. The rearrangement uses TRBV5-1 and TRBJ2-7; 12 nucleotides line up with TRBD2. CDR1 is SGHRS and CDR2 is YFSETQ in the germline V gene. This CDR3 contains 15 residues. With V trimmed by 4 bases and J by 4 bases, 6 bases remained unmatched. Here the CDR3 reads CASSTASGRGYEQYF. CDR3 in DNA: TGCGCCAGCAGCACCGCTAGCGGGAGGGGGTACGAGCAGTACTTC.

This clonotype occurred a few times. J is TRBJ1-2 and V is TRBV3-1; D is unclear. V was trimmed by 0 bases and J by 6 bases, leaving 8 bases between them. CDR3 size: 13 residues. Looked up from germline, CDR1 is LGHDT and CDR2 is YNNKEL (reference sequence). The CDR3 is CASSQDRYDGYTF. CDR3 in DNA: TGTGCCAGCAGCCAAGATCGATACGATGGCTACACCTTC. Full variable domain (remainder filled in from reference TRBV3-1 and TRBJ1-2): DTAVSQTPKYLVTQMGNDKSIKCEQNLGHDTMYWYKQDSKKFLKIMFSYNNKELIINETVPNRFSPKSPDKAHLNLHINSLELGDSAVYFCASSQDRYDGYTFGSGTRLTVV.

The rearrangement links TRBV20-1 to TRBJ2-4; 10 nucleotides line up with TRBD1. The J call may not be correct, given that the DNA end is closer to TRBJ2-7. Germline V gene sequence: CDR1 DFQATT, CDR2 SNEGSKA (reference sequence). The CDR3 extends over 13 amino acids. Written as DNA, the CDR3 is TGCAGTGCTAGACGGGACAGGGGTTACGAGCAGTACTTC. Its translation is CSARRDRGYEQYF.

V and J are TRBV10-3 and TRBJ2-5; 8 positions match TRBD2. Germline V CDR1 and CDR2: ENHRY, SYGVKD. The junction had 1 base not matched to a gene; V was cut back by 3 bases and J by 4 bases. The CDR3 runs to 13 residues. CDR3 region: CAISDGGGETQYF. CDR3 coding DNA: TGTGCCATCAGTGACGGGGGGGGAGAGACCCAGTACTTC.

CDR3 DNA: TGTGCCAGCAGTTTACGGGTGAACTACGAGCAGTACTTC. As protein: CASSLRVNYEQYF. The chain combines TRBV27 with TRBJ2-7, with no clear D. The CDR3 has 13 amino acids. Germline CDR1 is MNHEY and CDR2 is SMNVEV (reference sequence). The ends were cut back, 2 bases at V and 3 bases at J, with 8 bases in the middle.

J is TRBJ1-6 and V is TRBV3-1; a weak D match, TRBD1 (5 bases). Germline V lookup: CDR1 LGHDT, CDR2 YNNKEL (reference sequence). The ends were cut back, 4 bases at V and 7 bases at J, with 23 bases in the middle. This CDR3 spans 18 amino acids. In nucleotides, the CDR3 is TGTGCCAGCAGCCGCGGCGGGTCGGGGCTCGCCCAAAATTCACCCCTCCACTTT. Its translation is CASSRGGSGLAQNSPLHF.

This clonotype was observed a handful of times. This sequence joins TRBV5-1 and TRBJ1-6; D remains ambiguous. Trimming took off 0 bases at V and 0 bases at J, with 7 bases between the two ends. Germline V gene sequence: CDR1 SGHRS, CDR2 YFSETQ. The CDR3 covers 16 residues. CDR3 sequence: CASSLETSSYNSPLHF. The DNA of the CDR3 is TGCGCCAGCAGCTTGGAGACTAGCTCCTATAATTCACCCCTCCACTTT.

The chain is built from TRBV2 and TRBJ2-1, with TRBD2 matching 10 bases. Germline CDR1 reads SNHLY; CDR2 reads FYNNEI. With V trimmed by 2 bases and J by 15 bases, 19 bases remained unmatched. The CDR3 totals 17 residues. CDR3 sequence reads: CASSEYGSSGGAPLRFF. The CDR3 DNA sequence: TGTGCCAGCAGTGAATACGGGTCGAGCGGGGGGGCCCCACTCAGGTTCTTC.